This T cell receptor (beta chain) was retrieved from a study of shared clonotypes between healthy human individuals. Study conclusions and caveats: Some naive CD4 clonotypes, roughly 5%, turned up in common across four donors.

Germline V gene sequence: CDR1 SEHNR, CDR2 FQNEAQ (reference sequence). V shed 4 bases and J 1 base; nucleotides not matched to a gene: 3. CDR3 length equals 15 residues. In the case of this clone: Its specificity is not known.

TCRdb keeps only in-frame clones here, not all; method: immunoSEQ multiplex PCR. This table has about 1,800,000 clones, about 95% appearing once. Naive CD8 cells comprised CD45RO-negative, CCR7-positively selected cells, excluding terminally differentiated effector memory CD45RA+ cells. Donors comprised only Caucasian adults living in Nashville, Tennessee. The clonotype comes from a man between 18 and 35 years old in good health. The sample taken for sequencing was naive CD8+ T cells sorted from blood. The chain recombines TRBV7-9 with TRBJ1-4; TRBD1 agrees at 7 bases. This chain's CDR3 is CASSSRQGTNEKLFF. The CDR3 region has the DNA TGTGCCAGCAGCTCCCGACAGGGAACTAATGAAAAACTGTTTTTT.